This entry concerns a single T cell receptor (beta chain). This clone came up a few times. What antigen it recognizes has not been identified. It has no much larger one-base neighbor in the sample; base qualities were not kept. The data derive from a study of cytotoxic CD8 clonotypes in ibrutinib-treated CLL (dated by TCRdb to the early 2020s). About the study as a whole: The cohort included around 15 treatment-naive and approximately twelve relapsed/refractory patients; 17 to 18 were IGHV unmutated. Of the approximately 87 participants in the trial, about two dozen had longitudinal samples available. Responses were partial in 24 patients and complete in 2; after median about 68 months follow-up, approximately 15 stayed in remission and roughly twelve progressed. Samples at response were collected after a median of about 11 months of treatment, with a range of about 6 to 40 months. On average, each sample had a few hundred thousand productive templates and around 100,000 productive rearrangements. All remission and progressive disease samples were collected while patients were still receiving ibrutinib. Cryopreserved peripheral blood mononuclear cells were collected before treatment, at response, and at either disease progression or sustained remission.

This sample's time point label indicates: more than 10 months on ibrutinib. For TCR beta library preparation, roughly 1.8 micrograms of genomic DNA was extracted from cryopreserved PBMCs. High-throughput TCR beta sequencing was performed on longitudinal blood samples from CLL patients receiving ibrutinib monotherapy. The patients took part in an open-label, single-center phase 2 trial of ibrutinib monotherapy. Each clonotype received, on average, 10x coverage in deep resolution sequencing performed on a MiSeq, where the target depth lay between 1 in 1 million and 1 in 200,000 T cells. The immunoSEQ hsTCRB Kit was used to generate the TCR beta libraries. Concerning the study's data processing: ImmunoSEQ Data Assistant and ImmunoSEQ Analyzer were used for data analysis, and V, D and J genes were assigned according to IMGT definitions. Clonality, with values ranging from 0 to 1, was calculated as one minus the normalized Shannon entropy of productive rearrangement frequencies. Public clonotype analysis was restricted to overrepresented clonotypes comprising at least 0.05% of each patient's repertoire. Roughly 13 age-matched healthy donor repertoires from immuneACCESS were used as controls for clonality. Entries here come from immuneACCESS through TCRdb and include only in-frame sequences with V and J called. Some clones fail to appear in such tables; in the studies checked, an unresolved V gene covers under half of the shortfall, and the cause of the remainder is unknown. That table furnishes V, J and clone size, whereas the DNA furnished D and trimming. The sample table lists hundreds of thousands of clones, 70% of them with a count of one. The ten top clones hold approximately 5.9% of the sample.

General findings and caveats noted by the study authors: Baseline clonality exceeded that of age-matched healthy donors and correlated strongly with circulating CD8+ T-cell counts. Clonality rose at ibrutinib response, remained stable during sustained remission, and dropped back toward baseline at progression. Public clonotypes were found to be uncommon and were observed to contract or remain stable during treatment; the increase in clonality was shown to reflect expansion of private clonotypes at ibrutinib response. Sampling times were not matched between sustained-remission and progressing patients, and lymph node repertoires were not studied.

The V and J ends are trimmed by 5 bases and 9 bases, leaving 13 bases between them. There are 12 amino acids in the CDR3, from cysteine to phenylalanine inclusive. Here the CDR3 DNA is all that survives: 36 bases in frame from base 1. CDR1 and CDR2, per the germline V gene, are SNHLY and FYNNEI. This receptor chain uses TRBV2 and TRBJ1-1; the D gene cannot be named for sure. This clonotype was sampled from a human donor with chronic lymphocytic leukemia. The specimen comprised PBMCs, sampled after 12 months of ibrutinib treatment. The DNA sequence is as follows: TGTGCCAGCAGTCCCCGACCGAGTAAAGCTTTCTTT. It codes for CASSPRPSKAFF.